The entry that follows covers one TCR beta chain sequence. Its antigen is still unknown. This sample was included in a study of T cells after yellow fever vaccination. Study-level findings and limits: The booster saw the reappearance of most primary-vaccination clones (around 96% CD4, about 88% CD8). Highly abundant clonotypes carried over from the bulk population could end up in FACS-sorted repertoires as contaminants. A limited proportion of clonotypes was detected within both the CD4 and CD8 compartments.

UMIs were added to TCR cDNA along with a universal primer site when it was made by 5'RACE template switching. MiXCR was run by TCRdb on the 5' RACE reads, yielding one entry per CDR3 protein. The data show around 500,000 distinct CDR3 sequences, about a fifth seen once. Germline V lookup: CDR1 SGHDN, CDR2 FVKESK. V lost 4 bases and J 3 bases, leaving 27 bases between the germline ends. The CDR3 length is 20 residues. This sequence was found in a man aged 18 to 29 who received the YFV17D yellow fever vaccine. This chain uses TRBV14 with TRBJ1-4, with D tentatively TRBD1 (6 bases). This specimen consisted of PBMCs, obtained approximately 22 days after the first yellow fever vaccination. The CDR3 reads CASSRTLDTQGGWANEKLFF. In DNA form, the CDR3 reads TGTGCCAGCAGCCGAACTTTGGACACACAGGGAGGTTGGGCTAATGAAAAACTGTTTTTT.